Following are 19 T cell receptor beta chains from one sample sequenced in a study of blood T cell repertoires in COVID-19. Generated by immunoSEQ multiplex PCR, the TCRdb table keeps only in-frame clones and is missing some. The repertoire holds 250,000 to 350,000 clones, around nine tenths seen once, with 0.94% in the top ten. The sequencing sample was made of peripheral blood. The source of these receptors is a woman aged 40 to 50 who had recovered from COVID-19.

This clone was seen only once. The chain recombines TRBV11-1 with TRBJ1-4; TRBD1 matches 9 bases. In germline, CDR1 is SGHAT, CDR2 FQDESV (reference sequence). The ends lost 3 bases at V and 8 bases at J; junction bases unmatched: 4. This CDR3 has 14 amino acids. The CDR3 reads CASSLDRGEEKLFF. The CDR3 DNA reads as TGTGCCAGCAGCTTGGACAGGGGTGAAGAAAAACTGTTTTTT. The whole variable domain, remainder taken from reference TRBV11-1 and TRBJ1-4, is EAEVAQSPRYKITEKSQAVAFWCDPISGHATLYWYRQILGQGPELLVQFQDESVVDDSQLPKDRFSAERLKGVDSTLKIQPAELGDSAMYLCASSLDRGEEKLFFGSGTQLSVL.

The chain uses TRBV2 and TRBJ2-7; TRBD1 matches at 9 bases. The CDR3 has 14 residues. The germline CDR1 and CDR2 sequences are SNHLY and FYNNEI. J lost 4 bases, V lost 5 bases, and 6 bases had no gene match. For the CDR3, the DNA is TGTGCCAGCAGTTCCGGGACAGGGTCATACGAGCAGTACTTC. It specifies CASSSGTGSYEQYF.

This clone was seen once. This chain uses TRBV19 with TRBJ1-2; 10 bases are a match to TRBD1. The CDR3 is 19 residues long. Germline assignment: CDR1 LNHDA and CDR2 SQIVND (reference sequence). The junction had 21 bases not matched to a gene; V was cut back by 3 bases and J by 8 bases. CDR3 sequence: CASSISLADRGSSIGGYTF. The CDR3 nucleotides are TGTGCCAGTAGTATTTCTTTGGCGGACAGGGGGTCCTCTATCGGCGGCTACACCTTC.

The V call is TRBV4-2, the J call TRBJ2-5, with a tentative D call TRBD1 (5 bases). Germline V gene data show CDR1 as LGHNA and CDR2 as YNFKEQ. The ends were cut back, 0 bases at V and 4 bases at J, with 12 bases in the middle. The CDR3 is 15 amino acids. The CDR3 sequence: CASSQDGALRETQYF. In DNA, the CDR3 is TGTGCCAGCAGCCAAGATGGGGCTCTAAGAGAGACCCAGTACTTC.

The chain employs TRBV5-1 and TRBJ2-3; D is uncertain. CDR3 length equals 12 residues. Trimming pared 4 bases from V and 0 bases from J, leaving 3 bases between. CDR1 and CDR2 (germline): SGHRS, YFSETQ. CDR3 in DNA: TGCGCCAGCAGCGTAAGCACAGATACGCAGTATTTT. Encoded protein: CASSVSTDTQYF. Using reference TRBV5-1 and TRBJ2-3 for the parts outside the CDR3, the full variable domain is KAGVTQTPRYLIKTRGQQVTLSCSPISGHRSVSWYQQTPGQGLQFLFEYFSETQRNKGNFPGRFSGRQFSNSRSEMNVSTLELGDSALYLCASSVSTDTQYFGPGTRLTVL.

The chain joins TRBV5-1 to TRBJ2-5, with TRBD1 identical over 10 bases. The CDR3 length is 16 residues. Germline CDR1 reads SGHRS; CDR2 reads YFSETQ. J gave up 4 bases and V 3 bases, and 9 bases lay outside the gene matches. The CDR3 loop reads CASSSIGTGESETQYF. Here the CDR3 DNA reads TGCGCCAGCAGCTCGATCGGGACAGGGGAGTCAGAGACCCAGTACTTC. Using reference TRBV5-1 and TRBJ2-5 for the parts outside the CDR3, the full variable domain is KAGVTQTPRYLIKTRGQQVTLSCSPISGHRSVSWYQQTPGQGLQFLFEYFSETQRNKGNFPGRFSGRQFSNSRSEMNVSTLELGDSALYLCASSSIGTGESETQYFGPGTRLLVL.

The chain joins TRBV3-1 (or the pseudogene TRBV3-2) to TRBJ1-1; 7 bases are shared with TRBD1. Germline lookup yields CDR1 LGHDT and CDR2 YNNKEL (reference sequence). The CDR3 consists of 12 residues. After removal of 4 bases from V and 8 bases from J, the junction contained 4 bases not matched to a gene. For the CDR3, the DNA is TGTGCCAGCAGCCCTAGGACAGGAGAAGCTTTCTTT. Translating gives CASSPRTGEAFF.

V is TRBV4-1 and J is TRBJ2-6; D is possibly TRBD1 (5 bases). Germline V gives CDR1 MGHRA, CDR2 YSYEKL. Trimming left V 0 bases short and J 5 bases short, with 11 bases between. The CDR3 runs 16 residues. The CDR3 loop is CASSQDRAIWANVLTF. CDR3 nucleotide sequence: TGCGCCAGCAGCCAAGACAGGGCCATTTGGGCCAACGTCCTGACTTTC.

This chain uses TRBV3-1 (or the pseudogene TRBV3-2) with TRBJ2-3; TRBD2 agrees at 10 bases. The CDR3 extends over 16 amino acids. Germline V gene sequence: CDR1 LGHDT, CDR2 YNNKEL (reference sequence). V was pared by 0 bases and J by 4 bases, with 4 bases of the junction left unmatched. CDR3 nucleotides: TGTGCCAGCAGCCAAGATCCTAGCGGGAGCTCAGATACGCAGTATTTT. Its protein product is CASSQDPSGSSDTQYF.

The gene calls are TRBV10-3 and TRBJ1-2, with a weak D call TRBD1 (5 bases). The V gene's germline CDR1 is ENHRY and CDR2 SYGVKD. The CDR3 spans 14 residues. V was trimmed by 6 bases and J by 1 base, leaving 12 bases between them. The CDR3: CAIRGPSDNYGYTF. CDR3 nucleotide sequence: TGTGCCATCAGGGGGCCGAGTGATAACTATGGCTACACCTTC.

Here the CDR3 DNA reads TGTGCCAGCAGCTCAGGACTAGCGAGGGATACGCAGTATTTT. Translating it yields CASSSGLARDTQYF. This chain joins TRBV7-3 and TRBJ2-3; 9 nucleotides match TRBD2. Germline V lookup: CDR1 SGHTA, CDR2 FQGTGA. V lost 4 bases, J lost 6 bases, and 5 bases stayed unmatched. The CDR3 runs 14 residues.

This chain links TRBV5-1 with TRBJ1-4, with D perhaps TRBD1 (6 bases). The CDR3 extends over 16 amino acids. The V end was cut by 0 bases, the J end by 4 bases, with 13 bases between. Germline V gene data show CDR1 as SGHRS and CDR2 as YFSETQ. CDR3 nucleotide sequence: TGCGCCAGCAGCTTGGCGACAGGTTCATTTAATGAAAAACTGTTTTTT. Translation gives CASSLATGSFNEKLFF.

In its sample, this clone was seen once. The chain has TRBV19 and TRBJ1-2, with D perhaps TRBD1 (5 bases). V was pared by 3 bases and J by 5 bases, with 10 bases between. The germline gives CDR1 LNHDA, CDR2 SQIVND (reference sequence). CDR3 size: 13 residues. CDR3 nucleotides: TGTGCCAGTAGTATCTCGGGGGGTTATGGCTACACCTTC. It codes for CASSISGGYGYTF.

This chain connects TRBV5-8 to TRBJ1-3, with 8 bases lining up with TRBD1. This CDR3 is built from 15 residues. The germline V gene has CDR1 SGHTS and CDR2 YDEGEE. With 3 bases clipped from V and 2 bases from J, the junction kept 4 bases outside the gene matches. CDR3 nucleotide sequence: TGTGCCAGCAGCTCGGACAGGGTGGCTGGAAACACCATATATTTT. Translating gives CASSSDRVAGNTIYF.

This clone was detected once. This sequence joins TRBV18 and TRBJ2-7; 7 positions match TRBD2. Germline V gene sequence: CDR1 KGHSH, CDR2 LQKENI. There are 15 residues in the CDR3. J gave up 5 bases and V 3 bases, and 10 bases lay outside the gene matches. CDR3 region: CASSPQRDSTHEQYF. The CDR3 DNA reads TGTGCCAGCTCACCTCAGCGGGATAGCACCCACGAGCAGTACTTC.

The gene calls are TRBV7-6 and TRBJ2-6; 9 bases are shared with TRBD1. Germline CDR1 SGHVS, CDR2 FNYEAQ. This CDR3 has 17 residues. The V segment lost 4 bases and the J segment 4 bases; nucleotides outside the gene matches: 8. The CDR3 nucleotides read TGTGCCAGCAGCTCCGGACAGGGGTTGACGGGGGCCAACGTCCTGACTTTC. Amino acids: CASSSGQGLTGANVLTF. The full variable domain, completed using reference TRBV7-6 and TRBJ2-6, is GAGVSQSPRYKVTKRGQDVALRCDPISGHVSLYWYRQALGQGPEFLTYFNYEAQQDKSGLPNDRFSAERPEGSISTLTIQRTEQRDSAMYRCASSSGQGLTGANVLTFGAGSRLTVL.

This chain's CDR3 is CASSPRRQGSGSGRAVNEQFF. In nucleotides, the CDR3 is TGTGCCAGTAGCCCCCGGCGACAGGGGAGTGGAAGCGGGAGGGCCGTCAATGAGCAGTTCTTC. This sequence joins TRBV19 and TRBJ2-1; TRBD2 agrees at 10 bases. Germline-derived CDR1 and CDR2 are LNHDA and SQIVND (reference sequence). The CDR3 is 21 residues long. The trim removed 6 bases at V and 6 bases at J, leaving 26 bases unmatched.

The CDR3 nucleotides read TGTGCCAGCAGTCCGGGACAGGAGAATGAGCAGTTCTTC. Its translation: CASSPGQENEQFF. The chain carries TRBV5-4 and TRBJ2-1, with 8 bases identical to TRBD1. The CDR3 loop spans 13 amino acids. V shed 5 bases, J shed 7 bases, and the junction held 5 bases outside the gene matches. The germline CDR1 and CDR2 sequences are SGHNT and YYREEE (reference sequence).

This chain connects TRBV6-1 to TRBJ2-3; 8 bases line up with TRBD1. The V gene's germline CDR1 is MNHNS and CDR2 SASEGT. CDR3 length: 16 residues. Germline trimming cut 1 base from V and 1 base from J; bases unmatched to any gene: 4. For the CDR3, the DNA is TGTGCCAGCAGTGAAGATATGGGACAGGGCACAGATACGCAGTATTTT. Its translation is CASSEDMGQGTDTQYF.